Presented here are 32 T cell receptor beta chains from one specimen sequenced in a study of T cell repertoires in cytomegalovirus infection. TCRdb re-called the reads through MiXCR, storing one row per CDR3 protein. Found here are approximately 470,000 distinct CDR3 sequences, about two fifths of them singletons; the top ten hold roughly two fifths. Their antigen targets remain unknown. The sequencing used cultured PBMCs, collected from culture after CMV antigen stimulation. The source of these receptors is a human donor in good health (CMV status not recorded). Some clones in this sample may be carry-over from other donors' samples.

The CDR3 coding sequence is TGTGCCACCACGGGGGTCTCTGGAAACACCATATATTTT. Translating gives CATTGVSGNTIYF. The chain employs TRBV5-4 and TRBJ1-3; TRBD1 might be the D (5 bases). The CDR3 length is 13 residues. V was cut by 9 bases and J by 0 bases, with 10 bases left in between. Germline loops: CDR1 SGHNT, CDR2 YYREEE (reference sequence).

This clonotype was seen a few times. CDR3 loop: CASSLLKRGGPETQYF. The CDR3 DNA reads TGTGCCAGCAGTTTACTTAAGCGGGGGGGCCCGGAGACCCAGTACTTC. The J gene is TRBJ2-5, the V gene TRBV27, with 10 bases aligning to TRBD2. CDR3 size: 16 residues. From germline, CDR1 is MNHEY and CDR2 SMNVEV (reference sequence). Unmatched junction bases numbered 8, after V lost 2 bases and J lost 5 bases.

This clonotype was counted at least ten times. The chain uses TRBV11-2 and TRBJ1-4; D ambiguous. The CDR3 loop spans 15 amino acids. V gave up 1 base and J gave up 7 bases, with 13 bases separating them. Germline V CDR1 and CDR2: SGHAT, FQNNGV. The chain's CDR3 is CASSLVGGEGEKLFF. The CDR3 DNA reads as TGTGCCAGCAGCTTAGTCGGCGGGGAAGGTGAAAAACTGTTTTTT.

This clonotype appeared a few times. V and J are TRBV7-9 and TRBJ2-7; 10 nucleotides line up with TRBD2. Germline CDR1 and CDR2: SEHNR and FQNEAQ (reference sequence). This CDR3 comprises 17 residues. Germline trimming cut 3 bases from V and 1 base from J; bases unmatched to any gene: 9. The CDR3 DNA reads TGTGCCAGCAGCTTTCCCCGAGCGGGGGGGCTTTCCTACGAGCAGTACTTC. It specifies CASSFPRAGGLSYEQYF.

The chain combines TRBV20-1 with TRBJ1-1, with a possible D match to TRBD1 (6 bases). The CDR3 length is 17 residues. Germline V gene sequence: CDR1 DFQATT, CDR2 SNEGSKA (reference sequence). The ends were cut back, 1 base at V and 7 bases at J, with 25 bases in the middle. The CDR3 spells CSARGVLTGRPGGEAFF. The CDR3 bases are TGCAGTGCTAGAGGAGTTTTGACAGGACGCCCCGGCGGTGAAGCTTTCTTT.

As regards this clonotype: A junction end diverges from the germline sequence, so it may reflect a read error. The CDR3 loop reads CSARDWSVMGF. In DNA form, the CDR3 reads TGCAGTGCTAGAGATTGGTCCGTGATGGGCTTC. The genes are TRBV20-1 and TRBJ1-1, with D hard to call. The CDR3 extends over 11 amino acids. CDR1 is DFQATT, CDR2 SNEGSKA, per germline (reference sequence).

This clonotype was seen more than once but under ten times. The DNA for the CDR3 is TGCAGTGTCCCGTCCGGGGGGGCTTTGGAATACTATCGGGGCAATCAGCCCCAGCATTTT. Protein product: CSVPSGGALEYYRGNQPQHF. J is TRBJ1-5 and V is TRBV20-1; the D gene is possibly TRBD1 (6 bases). V was shortened by 7 bases and J by 2 bases, with 33 bases between the two germline ends. Germline values: CDR1 DFQATT, CDR2 SNEGSKA (reference sequence). The CDR3 runs to 20 residues.

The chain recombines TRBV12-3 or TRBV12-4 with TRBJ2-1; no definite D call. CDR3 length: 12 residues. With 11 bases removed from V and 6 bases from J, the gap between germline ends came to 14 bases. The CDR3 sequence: CAATLASNEQFF. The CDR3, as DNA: TGTGCCGCCACGCTTGCGAGCAATGAGCAGTTCTTC.

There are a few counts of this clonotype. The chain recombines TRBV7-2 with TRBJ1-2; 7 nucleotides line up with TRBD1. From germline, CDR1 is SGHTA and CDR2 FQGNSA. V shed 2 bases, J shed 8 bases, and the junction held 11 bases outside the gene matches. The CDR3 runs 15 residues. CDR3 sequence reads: CASSLFTAGGMGYTF. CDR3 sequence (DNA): TGTGCCAGCAGCTTATTTACGGCAGGGGGGATGGGCTACACCTTC.

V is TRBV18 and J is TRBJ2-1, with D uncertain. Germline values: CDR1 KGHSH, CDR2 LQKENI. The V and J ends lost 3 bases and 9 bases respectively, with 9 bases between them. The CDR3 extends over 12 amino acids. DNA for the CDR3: TGTGCCAGCTCACCCTTAGGGCGTGAGCAGTTCTTC. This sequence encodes CASSPLGREQFF.

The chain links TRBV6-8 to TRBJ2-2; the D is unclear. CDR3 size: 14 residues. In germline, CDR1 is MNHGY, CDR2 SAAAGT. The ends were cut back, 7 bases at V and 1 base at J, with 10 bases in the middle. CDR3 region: CASNLQGNTGELFF. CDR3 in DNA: TGTGCCAGCAACCTGCAAGGGAACACCGGGGAGCTGTTTTTT.

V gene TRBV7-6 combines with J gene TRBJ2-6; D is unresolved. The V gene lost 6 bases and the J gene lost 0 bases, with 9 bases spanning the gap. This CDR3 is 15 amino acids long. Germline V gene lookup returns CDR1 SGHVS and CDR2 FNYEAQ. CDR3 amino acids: CASSSVRSGANVLTF. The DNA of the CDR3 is TGTGCCAGCAGTTCCGTTCGCTCTGGGGCCAACGTCCTGACTTTC.

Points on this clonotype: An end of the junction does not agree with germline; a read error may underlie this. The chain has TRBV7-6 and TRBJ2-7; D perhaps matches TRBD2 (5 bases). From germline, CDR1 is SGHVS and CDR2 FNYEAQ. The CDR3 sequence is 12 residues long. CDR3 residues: CASSLGEYGQYF. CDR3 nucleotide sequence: TGTGCCAGCAGCTTAGGGGAGTACGGGCAGTACTTC. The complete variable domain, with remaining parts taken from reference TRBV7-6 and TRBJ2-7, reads GAGVSQSPRYKVTKRGQDVALRCDPISGHVSLYWYRQALGQGPEFLTYFNYEAQQDKSGLPNDRFSAERPEGSISTLTIQRTEQRDSAMYRCASSLGEYGQYFGPGTRLTVT.

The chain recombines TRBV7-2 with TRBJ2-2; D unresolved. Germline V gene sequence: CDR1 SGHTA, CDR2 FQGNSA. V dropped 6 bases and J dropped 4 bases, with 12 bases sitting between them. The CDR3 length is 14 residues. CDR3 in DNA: TGTGCCAGCAGAAATTTCCGCCCCACCGGGGAGCTGTTTTTT. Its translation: CASRNFRPTGELFF. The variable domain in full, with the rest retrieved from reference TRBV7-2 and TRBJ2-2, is GAGVSQSPSNKVTEKGKDVELRCDPISGHTALYWYRQSLGQGLEFLIYFQGNSAPDKSGLPSDRFSAERTGGSVSTLTIQRTQQEDSAVYLCASRNFRPTGELFFGEGSRLTVL.

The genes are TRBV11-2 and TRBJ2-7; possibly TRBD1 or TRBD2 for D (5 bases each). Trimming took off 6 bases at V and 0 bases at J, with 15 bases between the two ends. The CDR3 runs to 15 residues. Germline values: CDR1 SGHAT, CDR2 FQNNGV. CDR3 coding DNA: TGTGCCAGCAGACTACCGGGACGTAGCTCCTACGAGCAGTACTTC. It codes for CASRLPGRSSYEQYF.

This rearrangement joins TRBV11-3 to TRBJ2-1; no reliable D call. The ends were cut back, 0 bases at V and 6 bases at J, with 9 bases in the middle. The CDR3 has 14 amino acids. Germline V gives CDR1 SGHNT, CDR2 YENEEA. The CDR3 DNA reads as TGTGCCAGCAGCTTAGAGGCCCAGTCCAATGAGCAGTTCTTC. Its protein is CASSLEAQSNEQFF.

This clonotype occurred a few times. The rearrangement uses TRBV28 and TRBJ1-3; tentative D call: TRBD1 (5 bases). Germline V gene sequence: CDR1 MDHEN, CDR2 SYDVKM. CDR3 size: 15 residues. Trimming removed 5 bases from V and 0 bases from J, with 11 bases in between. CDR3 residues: CASSLQGGSGNTIYF. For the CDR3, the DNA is TGTGCCAGCAGTCTCCAGGGTGGCTCTGGAAACACCATATATTTT. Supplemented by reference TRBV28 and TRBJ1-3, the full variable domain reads DVKVTQSSRYLVKRTGEKVFLECVQDMDHENMFWYRQDPGLGLRLIYFSYDVKMKEKGDIPEGYSVSREKKERFSLILESASTNQTSMYLCASSLQGGSGNTIYFGEGSWLTVV.

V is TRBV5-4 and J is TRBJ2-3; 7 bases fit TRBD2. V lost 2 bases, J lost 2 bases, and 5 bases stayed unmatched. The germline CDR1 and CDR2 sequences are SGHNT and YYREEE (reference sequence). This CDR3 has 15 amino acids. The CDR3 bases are TGTGCCAGCAGCTTAAGGGCGGGAGTCACAGATACGCAGTATTTT. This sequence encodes CASSLRAGVTDTQYF.

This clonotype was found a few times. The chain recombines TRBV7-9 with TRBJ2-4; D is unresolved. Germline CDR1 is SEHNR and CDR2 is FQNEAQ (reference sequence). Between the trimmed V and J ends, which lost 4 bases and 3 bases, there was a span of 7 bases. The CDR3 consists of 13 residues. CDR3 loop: CASSSVDKNIQYF. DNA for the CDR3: TGTGCCAGCAGCTCCGTGGACAAAAACATTCAGTACTTC.

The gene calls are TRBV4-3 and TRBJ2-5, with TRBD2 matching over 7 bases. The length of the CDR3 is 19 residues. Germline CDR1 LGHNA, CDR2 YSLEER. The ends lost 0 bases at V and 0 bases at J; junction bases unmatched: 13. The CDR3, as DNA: TGCGCCAGCAGCCAAGATATAAGCGGGATGTATTCGTACCAAGAGACCCAGTACTTC. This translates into CASSQDISGMYSYQETQYF.

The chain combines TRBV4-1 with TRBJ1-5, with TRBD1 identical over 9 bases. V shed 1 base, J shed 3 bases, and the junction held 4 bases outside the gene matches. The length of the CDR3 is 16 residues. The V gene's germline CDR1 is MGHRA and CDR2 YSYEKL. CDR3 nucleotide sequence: TGCGCCAGCAGCCAAGGACAGGGGGGCTTCAATCAGCCCCAGCATTTT. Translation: CASSQGQGGFNQPQHF.

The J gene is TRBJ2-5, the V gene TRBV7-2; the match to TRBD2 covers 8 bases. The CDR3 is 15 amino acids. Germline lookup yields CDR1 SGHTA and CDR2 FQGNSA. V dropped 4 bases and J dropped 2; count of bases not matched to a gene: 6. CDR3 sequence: CASSYRGGWQETQYF. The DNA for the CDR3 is TGTGCCAGCAGCTACCGCGGGGGGTGGCAAGAGACCCAGTACTTC.

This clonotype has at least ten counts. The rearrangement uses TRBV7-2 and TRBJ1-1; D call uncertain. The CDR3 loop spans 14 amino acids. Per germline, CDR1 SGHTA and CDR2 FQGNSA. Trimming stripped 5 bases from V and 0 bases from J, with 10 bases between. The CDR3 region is CASSPLFMNTEAFF. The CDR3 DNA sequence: TGTGCCAGCAGCCCCCTATTCATGAACACTGAAGCTTTCTTT.

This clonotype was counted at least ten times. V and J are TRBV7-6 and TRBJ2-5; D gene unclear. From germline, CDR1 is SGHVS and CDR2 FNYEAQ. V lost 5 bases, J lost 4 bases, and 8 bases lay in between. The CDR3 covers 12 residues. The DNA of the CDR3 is TGTGCCAGCAGCCTCCTACGAGAGACCCAGTACTTC. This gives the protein CASSLLRETQYF. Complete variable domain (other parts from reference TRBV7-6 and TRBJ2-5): GAGVSQSPRYKVTKRGQDVALRCDPISGHVSLYWYRQALGQGPEFLTYFNYEAQQDKSGLPNDRFSAERPEGSISTLTIQRTEQRDSAMYRCASSLLRETQYFGPGTRLLVL.

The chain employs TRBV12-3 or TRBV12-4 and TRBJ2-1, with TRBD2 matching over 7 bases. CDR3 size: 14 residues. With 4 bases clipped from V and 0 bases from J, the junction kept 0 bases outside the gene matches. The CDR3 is CASSWDYSYNEQFF. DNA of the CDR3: TGTGCCAGCAGTTGGGACTACTCCTACAATGAGCAGTTCTTC.

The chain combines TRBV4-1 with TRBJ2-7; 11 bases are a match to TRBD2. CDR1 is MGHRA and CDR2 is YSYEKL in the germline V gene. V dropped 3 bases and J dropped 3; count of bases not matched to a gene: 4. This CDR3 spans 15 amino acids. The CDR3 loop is CASSHETSGIYEQYF. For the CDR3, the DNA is TGCGCCAGCAGCCATGAGACTAGCGGGATCTACGAGCAGTACTTC.

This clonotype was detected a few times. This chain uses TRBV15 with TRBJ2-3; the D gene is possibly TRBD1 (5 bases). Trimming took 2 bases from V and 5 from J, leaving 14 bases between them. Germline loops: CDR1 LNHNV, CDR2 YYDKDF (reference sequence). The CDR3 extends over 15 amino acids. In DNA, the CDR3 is TGTGCCACCAGCAGACCTCCGTGGGGCAGAGATACGCAGTATTTT. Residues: CATSRPPWGRDTQYF.

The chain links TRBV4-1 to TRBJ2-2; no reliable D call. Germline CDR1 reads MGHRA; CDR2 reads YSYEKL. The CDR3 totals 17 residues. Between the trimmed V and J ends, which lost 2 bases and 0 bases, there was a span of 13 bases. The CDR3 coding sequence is TGCGCCAGCAGCCAAAACGTTATACGTACGAACACCGGGGAGCTGTTTTTT. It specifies CASSQNVIRTNTGELFF.

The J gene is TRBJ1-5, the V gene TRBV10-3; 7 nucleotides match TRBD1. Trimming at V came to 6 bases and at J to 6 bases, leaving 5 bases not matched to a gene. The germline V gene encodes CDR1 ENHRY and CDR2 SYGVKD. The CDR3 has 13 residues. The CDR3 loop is CAIRTGEGQPQHF. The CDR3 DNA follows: TGTGCCATCAGAACAGGGGAGGGTCAGCCCCAGCATTTT.

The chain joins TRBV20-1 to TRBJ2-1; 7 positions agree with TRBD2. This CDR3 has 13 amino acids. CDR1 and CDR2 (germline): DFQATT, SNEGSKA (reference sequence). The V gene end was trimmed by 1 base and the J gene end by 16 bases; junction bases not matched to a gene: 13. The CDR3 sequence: CSARVDGGSSGFF. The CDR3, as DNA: TGCAGTGCTAGAGTAGATGGCGGGAGTAGTGGCTTCTTC.

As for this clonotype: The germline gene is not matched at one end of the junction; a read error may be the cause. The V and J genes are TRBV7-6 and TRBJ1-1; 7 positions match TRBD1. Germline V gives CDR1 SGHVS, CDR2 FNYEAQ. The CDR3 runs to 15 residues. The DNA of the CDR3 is TGTGCCGGCAGCTTTCCCGGGACAGCCAACACTGAAGCTTTCTTT. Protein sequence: CAGSFPGTANTEAFF.

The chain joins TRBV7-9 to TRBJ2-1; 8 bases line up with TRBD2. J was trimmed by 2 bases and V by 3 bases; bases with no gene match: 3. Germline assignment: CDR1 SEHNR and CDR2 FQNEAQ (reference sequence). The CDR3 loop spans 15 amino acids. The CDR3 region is CASSLTSETYNEQFF. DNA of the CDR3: TGTGCCAGCAGCTTGACTAGCGAGACCTACAATGAGCAGTTCTTC.